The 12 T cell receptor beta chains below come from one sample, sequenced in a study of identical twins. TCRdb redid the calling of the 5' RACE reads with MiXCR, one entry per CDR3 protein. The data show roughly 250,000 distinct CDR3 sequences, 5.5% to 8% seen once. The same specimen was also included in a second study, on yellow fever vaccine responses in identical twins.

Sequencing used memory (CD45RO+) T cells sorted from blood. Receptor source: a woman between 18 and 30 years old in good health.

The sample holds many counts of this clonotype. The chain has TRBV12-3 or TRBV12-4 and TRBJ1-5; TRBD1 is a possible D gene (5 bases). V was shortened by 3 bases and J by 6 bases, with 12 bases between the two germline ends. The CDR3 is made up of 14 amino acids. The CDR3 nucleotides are TGTGCCAGCAGTTTGGGGGGGTTCGGTCAGCCCCAGCATTTT. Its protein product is CASSLGGFGQPQHF.

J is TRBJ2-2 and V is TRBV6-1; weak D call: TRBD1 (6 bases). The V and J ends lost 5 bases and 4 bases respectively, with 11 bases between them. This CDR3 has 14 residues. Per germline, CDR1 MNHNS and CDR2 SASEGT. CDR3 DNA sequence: TGTGCCAGCAGTCAGGGACAACCCACCGGGGAGCTGTTTTTT. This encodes CASSQGQPTGELFF.

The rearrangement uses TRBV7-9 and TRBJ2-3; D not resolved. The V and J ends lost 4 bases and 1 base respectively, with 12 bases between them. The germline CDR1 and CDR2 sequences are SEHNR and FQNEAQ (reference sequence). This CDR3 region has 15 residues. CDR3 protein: CASSSTGPGTDTQYF. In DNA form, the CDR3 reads TGTGCCAGCAGCTCAACCGGTCCGGGCACAGATACGCAGTATTTT.

The CDR3 nucleotides read TGTGCCAGCTCACCGGGGACACCCTTCGACGAGCAGTACTTC. Amino acid sequence: CASSPGTPFDEQYF. The V call is TRBV18, the J call TRBJ2-7, with D possibly TRBD1 on 6 matching bases. V shed 3 bases and J shed 5 bases, with 14 bases lying between them. CDR3 length equals 14 residues. Germline V lookup: CDR1 KGHSH, CDR2 LQKENI.

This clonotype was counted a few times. CDR3 loop: CASSFRWTGTSTDTQYF. The CDR3 region has the DNA TGTGCCAGCAGTTTCCGGTGGACAGGGACCAGCACAGATACGCAGTATTTT. The chain has TRBV28 and TRBJ2-3; TRBD1 matches 8 bases. Losses at the gene ends were 3 bases for V and 0 bases for J; bases not matched to a gene: 8. The CDR3 length is 17 residues. Germline V lookup: CDR1 MDHEN, CDR2 SYDVKM.

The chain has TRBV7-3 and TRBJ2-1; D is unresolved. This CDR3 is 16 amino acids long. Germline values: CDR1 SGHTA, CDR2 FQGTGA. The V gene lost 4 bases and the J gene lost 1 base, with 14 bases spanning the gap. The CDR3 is CASSSMPGGSYNEQFF. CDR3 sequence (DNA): TGTGCCAGCAGCTCCATGCCCGGTGGGTCCTACAATGAGCAGTTCTTC.

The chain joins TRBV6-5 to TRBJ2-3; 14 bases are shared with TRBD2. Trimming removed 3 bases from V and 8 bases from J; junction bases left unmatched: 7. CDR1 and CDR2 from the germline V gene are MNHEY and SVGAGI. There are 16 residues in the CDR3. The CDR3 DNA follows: TGTGCCAGCAGTTATTCGGGACTAGCGGGAGTTAGTACGCAGTATTTT. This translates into CASSYSGLAGVSTQYF.

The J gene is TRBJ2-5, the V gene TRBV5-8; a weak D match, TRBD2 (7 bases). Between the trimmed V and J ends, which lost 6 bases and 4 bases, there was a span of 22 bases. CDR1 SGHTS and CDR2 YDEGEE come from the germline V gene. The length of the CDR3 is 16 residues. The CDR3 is CASNSLSGGGRETQYF. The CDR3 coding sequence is TGTGCCAGCAACTCCCTAAGTGGGGGGGGCCGAGAGACCCAGTACTTC.

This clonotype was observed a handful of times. Here the CDR3 reads CASSWALTTGEQYF. CDR3 coding DNA: TGTGCCAGCAGTTGGGCCCTGACGACGGGAGAGCAGTACTTC. The rearrangement links TRBV2 to TRBJ2-7; weak D call: TRBD2 (5 bases). V dropped 5 bases and J dropped 7 bases, with 18 bases sitting between them. Germline-derived CDR1 and CDR2 are SNHLY and FYNNEI. The CDR3 covers 14 residues.

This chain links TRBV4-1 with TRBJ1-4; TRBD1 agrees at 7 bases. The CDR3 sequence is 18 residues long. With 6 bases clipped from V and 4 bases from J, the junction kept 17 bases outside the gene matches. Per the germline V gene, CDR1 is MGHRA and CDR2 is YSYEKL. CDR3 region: CASRPDRSSRLNNEKLFF. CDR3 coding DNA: TGCGCCAGCAGACCGGACAGGTCAAGCCGGTTGAATAATGAAAAACTGTTTTTT.

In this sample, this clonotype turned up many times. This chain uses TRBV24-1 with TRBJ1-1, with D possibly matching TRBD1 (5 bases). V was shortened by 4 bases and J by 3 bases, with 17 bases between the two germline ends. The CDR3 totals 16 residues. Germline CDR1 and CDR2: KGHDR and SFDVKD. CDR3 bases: TGTGCCACCAGTGACCCCCTGGGGGGGAAGCACACTGAAGCTTTCTTT. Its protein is CATSDPLGGKHTEAFF.

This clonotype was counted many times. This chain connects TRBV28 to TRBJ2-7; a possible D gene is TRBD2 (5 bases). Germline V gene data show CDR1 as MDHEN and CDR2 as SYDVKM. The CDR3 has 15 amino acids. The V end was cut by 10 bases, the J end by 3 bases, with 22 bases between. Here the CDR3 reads CATLGRQGLLYEQYV. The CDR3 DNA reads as TGTGCCACCTTGGGGAGACAAGGTCTTCTCTACGAGCAGTACGTC.